This T cell receptor beta chain was observed in a study of blood T cell repertoires in COVID-19. Libraries were prepared by immunoSEQ multiplex PCR; TCRdb keeps only in-frame clonotypes and omits some of them. The sample has over 250,000 clones, 90% seen once. Between the trimmed V and J ends, which lost 1 base and 5 bases, there was a span of 6 bases. The CDR3 has 12 residues. The germline gives CDR1 SQVTM, CDR2 ANQGSEA. The chain is built from TRBV29-1 and TRBJ2-1; D unresolved. This sequence was found in a woman under 40 who had recovered from COVID-19. The sample taken for sequencing was PBMCs or T cells enriched from blood (not recorded which). DNA for the CDR3: TGCAGCGTTGAAGCGGTAAACAATGAGCAGTTCTTC. Its translation is CSVEAVNNEQFF.